The 22 T cell receptor beta chains in this list originate from one sample, sequenced in a study of blood T cell repertoires in COVID-19. The repertoire was sequenced with immunoSEQ multiplex PCR; TCRdb's copy has only in-frame clones and lacks some. Of a few hundred thousand clones listed, 75% to 90% are singletons. Sequencing input: PBMCs or T cells enriched from blood (not recorded which). These receptors were collected from a young woman who had recovered from COVID-19.

The chain couples TRBV28 to TRBJ1-2, with D perhaps TRBD1 (5 bases). Per germline, CDR1 MDHEN and CDR2 SYDVKM. CDR3 length: 14 residues. With 6 bases removed from V and 4 bases from J, the gap between germline ends came to 15 bases. The CDR3 loop reads CASSQRGTIYGYTF. CDR3 in DNA: TGTGCCAGCAGCCAACGCGGGACTATCTATGGCTACACCTTC.

The J gene is TRBJ2-1, the V gene TRBV7-9, with 12 bases that match TRBD1. V trimming: 4 bases; J trimming: 9 bases; junction bases outside the gene matches: 7. Per germline, CDR1 SEHNR and CDR2 FQNEAQ (reference sequence). This CDR3 contains 15 residues. DNA for the CDR3: TGTGCCAGCAGCTCCCCGGGACAGGGGGCGTTTGAGCAGTTCTTC. Protein: CASSSPGQGAFEQFF. Combining the CDR3 with reference TRBV7-9 and TRBJ2-1 gives the whole variable domain DTGVSQNPRHKITKRGQNVTFRCDPISEHNRLYWYRQTLGQGPEFLTYFQNEAQLEKSRLLSDRFSAERPKGSFSTLEIQRTEQGDSAMYLCASSSPGQGAFEQFFGPGTRLTVL.

The chain is built from TRBV6-6 and TRBJ1-2; 7 nucleotides match TRBD1. This CDR3 has 15 residues. CDR1 MNHNY and CDR2 SVGAGI come from the germline V gene (reference sequence). With 6 bases clipped from V and 1 base from J, the junction kept 8 bases outside the gene matches. This chain's CDR3 is CASSWGQWNNYGYTF. The CDR3 coding sequence is TGTGCCAGCAGCTGGGGACAGTGGAATAACTATGGCTACACCTTC.

The chain combines TRBV19 with TRBJ2-7; 7 bases align to TRBD1. V lost 1 base to trimming and J lost 5 bases; unmatched junction nucleotides: 5. This CDR3 has 14 residues. Per germline, CDR1 LNHDA and CDR2 SQIVND (reference sequence). The chain's CDR3 is CASSIGTGEDEQYF. Written as DNA, the CDR3 is TGTGCCAGTAGTATAGGAACAGGGGAAGACGAGCAGTACTTC.

The genes are TRBV6-5 and TRBJ1-2; possibly TRBD1 for D (6 bases). Trimming cost V 4 bases and J 5 bases, with 8 bases left between them. Germline V lookup: CDR1 MNHEY, CDR2 SVGAGI. The CDR3 is made up of 12 amino acids. The CDR3 DNA reads as TGTGCCAGCAGTTTCGGACAGTATGGCTACACCTTC. Its protein is CASSFGQYGYTF.

The chain is built from TRBV7-9 and TRBJ2-3; D is uncertain. Per the germline V gene, CDR1 is SEHNR and CDR2 is FQNEAQ (reference sequence). Trimming left V 5 bases short and J 0 bases short, with 12 bases between. CDR3 length: 15 amino acids. The CDR3 reads CASSTKRSSTDTQYF. CDR3 in DNA: TGTGCCAGCAGCACCAAGCGATCTAGCACAGATACGCAGTATTTT.

CDR3 residues: CASSRGHEQYF. The CDR3 DNA is TGTGCCAGCAGCAGGGGCCACGAGCAGTACTTC. The chain carries TRBV6-5 and TRBJ2-7, with a tentative D call TRBD1 (6 bases). This CDR3 comprises 11 residues. Germline V lookup: CDR1 MNHEY, CDR2 SVGAGI. Deletions cut 6 bases from V and 5 bases from J, with 8 bases between.

V and J are TRBV6-5 and TRBJ1-4, with D perhaps matching TRBD1 (6 bases). The CDR3 totals 16 residues. V was shortened by 2 bases and J by 5 bases, with 15 bases between the two germline ends. Per the germline V gene, CDR1 is MNHEY and CDR2 is SVGAGI. In DNA, the CDR3 is TGTGCCAGCAGTTACCTTCGTGGCGGGGGCAATGAAAAACTGTTTTTT. Amino acid sequence: CASSYLRGGGNEKLFF.

This chain connects TRBV27 to TRBJ2-3; TRBD2 agrees at 9 bases. In germline, CDR1 is MNHEY, CDR2 SMNVEV (reference sequence). This CDR3 contains 15 residues. Unmatched junction bases numbered 6, after V lost 6 bases and J lost 2 bases. Here the CDR3 reads CASSYLAGNTDTQYF. The CDR3 DNA reads TGTGCCAGCAGCTATCTAGCGGGGAACACAGATACGCAGTATTTT.

The chain recombines TRBV19 with TRBJ2-1; tentatively, D is TRBD2 (6 bases). The V end was cut by 8 bases, the J end by 9 bases, with 17 bases between. The CDR3 consists of 13 residues. CDR1 and CDR2 (germline): LNHDA, SQIVND (reference sequence). The CDR3 DNA reads as TGTGCCAGTTCCCAGGGCGGGACCGGTGAGCAGTTCTTC. Translation gives CASSQGGTGEQFF. Looking up the rest from reference TRBV19 and TRBJ2-1 gives the full variable domain: DGGITQSPKYLFRKEGQNVTLSCEQNLNHDAMYWYRQDPGQGLRLIYYSQIVNDFQKGDIAEGYSVSREKKESFPLTVTSAQKNPTAFYLCASSQGGTGEQFFGPGTRLTVL.

This clone came up once. The chain combines TRBV4-1 with TRBJ2-7, with 9 bases aligning to TRBD2. Germline V gene lookup returns CDR1 MGHRA and CDR2 YSYEKL. This CDR3 region has 16 residues. Unmatched junction bases numbered 4, after V lost 0 bases and J lost 1 base. The CDR3 nucleotides read TGCGCCAGCAGCCAAGAAGGACTAGCGACATCCTACGAGCAGTACTTC. It translates to CASSQEGLATSYEQYF.

This clone appeared a single time. This chain joins TRBV29-1 and TRBJ1-3; D is ambiguous. The CDR3 covers 13 residues. Germline V gene lookup returns CDR1 SQVTM and CDR2 ANQGSEA. With 4 bases removed from V and 0 bases from J, the gap between germline ends came to 7 bases. CDR3 amino acids: CSVATSSGNTIYF. The CDR3 nucleotides are TGCAGCGTTGCCACTTCCTCTGGAAACACCATATATTTT.

V and J are TRBV7-9 and TRBJ2-2, with TRBD1 identical over 8 bases. Germline lookup yields CDR1 SEHNR and CDR2 FQNEAQ (reference sequence). The CDR3 extends over 15 amino acids. CDR3 DNA: TGTGCAGCAAACAGGGGGGACACGAACACCGGGGAGCTGTTTTTT. Its protein is CAANRGDTNTGELFF.

This clone was seen only once. This sequence joins TRBV24-1 and TRBJ2-7; D ambiguous. CDR1 KGHDR and CDR2 SFDVKD come from the germline V gene. Trimming took off 3 bases at V and 6 bases at J, with 8 bases between the two ends. The CDR3 spans 12 residues. The CDR3 loop reads CATSDDIGEQYF. In nucleotides, the CDR3 is TGTGCCACCAGTGATGACATCGGCGAGCAGTACTTC.

This rearrangement joins TRBV5-1 to TRBJ1-1; no clear D. Germline CDR1 SGHRS, CDR2 YFSETQ. V was trimmed by 0 bases and J by 1 base, leaving 19 bases between them. This CDR3 comprises 18 residues. As DNA, the CDR3 is TGCGCCAGCAGCTTGGATTTCGCAAGTTATCGGGGGAACACTGAAGCTTTCTTT. It yields the protein CASSLDFASYRGNTEAFF.

This clone was recorded only once. The chain uses TRBV7-2 and TRBJ1-5; perhaps TRBD1 as D (5 bases). The germline V and J ends were trimmed by 5 bases and 5 bases, with 22 bases remaining between them. Germline V lookup: CDR1 SGHTA, CDR2 FQGNSA. The CDR3 has 17 residues. The CDR3 DNA reads TGTGCCAGCAGCCCCGAGGAGGGGCTGGAGTGGGATCAGCCCCAGCATTTT. It specifies CASSPEEGLEWDQPQHF.

V is TRBV3-1 (or the pseudogene TRBV3-2) and J is TRBJ2-1, with TRBD2 matching over 9 bases. This CDR3 is built from 16 residues. Trimming took 4 bases from V and 3 from J; bases not matched to a gene: 7. Germline V CDR1 and CDR2: LGHDT, YNNKEL (reference sequence). CDR3 region: CASSPPGGGVYNEQFF. In nucleotides, the CDR3 is TGTGCCAGCAGCCCCCCAGGCGGGGGGGTCTACAATGAGCAGTTCTTC.

The chain carries TRBV2 and TRBJ1-2; the D is unclear. The CDR3 runs to 14 residues. The germline V and J ends were trimmed by 3 bases and 0 bases, with 8 bases remaining between them. CDR1 is SNHLY and CDR2 is FYNNEI in the germline V gene. The CDR3 DNA follows: TGTGCCAGCAGTGATGGCAGGACTAACTATGGCTACACCTTC. Translating gives CASSDGRTNYGYTF.

This rearrangement joins TRBV11-2 to TRBJ1-2; D remains ambiguous. Trimming stripped 0 bases from V and 0 bases from J, with 5 bases between. The CDR3 spans 14 residues. Germline lookup yields CDR1 SGHAT and CDR2 FQNNGV. The CDR3 reads CASSLEVANYGYTF. As DNA, the CDR3 is TGTGCCAGCAGCTTAGAAGTAGCTAACTATGGCTACACCTTC.

The genes are TRBV7-6 and TRBJ1-5; 9 bases are shared with TRBD1. CDR1 is SGHVS and CDR2 is FNYEAQ in the germline V gene. The CDR3 sequence is 14 residues long. Trimming took 5 bases from V and 6 from J; bases not matched to a gene: 5. The chain's CDR3 is CASSRGQGRQPQHF. As DNA, the CDR3 is TGTGCCAGCAGCCGTGGACAGGGGCGTCAGCCCCAGCATTTT.

This clone was detected once. This rearrangement joins TRBV6-5 to TRBJ1-1; 7 nucleotides line up with TRBD1. CDR1 and CDR2 (germline): MNHEY, SVGAGI. The CDR3 loop spans 13 amino acids. The V segment lost 6 bases and the J segment 4 bases; nucleotides outside the gene matches: 5. CDR3 DNA sequence: TGTGCCAGCAGCCCGACAGGGCTCACTGAAGCTTTCTTT. Its translation is CASSPTGLTEAFF.

The chain employs TRBV5-6 and TRBJ2-1; 7 bases are shared with TRBD2. CDR1 and CDR2 from the germline V gene are SGHDT and YYEEEE. The CDR3 is 16 residues long. The V gene end was trimmed by 2 bases and the J gene end by 0 bases; junction bases not matched to a gene: 5. CDR3 in amino acids: CASSLPAGDSYNEQFF. The CDR3 DNA sequence: TGTGCCAGCAGCTTACCGGCGGGGGACTCCTACAATGAGCAGTTCTTC. Full variable domain (remainder filled in from reference TRBV5-6 and TRBJ2-1): DAGVTQSPTHLIKTRGQQVTLRCSPKSGHDTVSWYQQALGQGPQFIFQYYEEEERQRGNFPDRFSGHQFPNYSSELNVNALLLGDSALYLCASSLPAGDSYNEQFFGPGTRLTVL.